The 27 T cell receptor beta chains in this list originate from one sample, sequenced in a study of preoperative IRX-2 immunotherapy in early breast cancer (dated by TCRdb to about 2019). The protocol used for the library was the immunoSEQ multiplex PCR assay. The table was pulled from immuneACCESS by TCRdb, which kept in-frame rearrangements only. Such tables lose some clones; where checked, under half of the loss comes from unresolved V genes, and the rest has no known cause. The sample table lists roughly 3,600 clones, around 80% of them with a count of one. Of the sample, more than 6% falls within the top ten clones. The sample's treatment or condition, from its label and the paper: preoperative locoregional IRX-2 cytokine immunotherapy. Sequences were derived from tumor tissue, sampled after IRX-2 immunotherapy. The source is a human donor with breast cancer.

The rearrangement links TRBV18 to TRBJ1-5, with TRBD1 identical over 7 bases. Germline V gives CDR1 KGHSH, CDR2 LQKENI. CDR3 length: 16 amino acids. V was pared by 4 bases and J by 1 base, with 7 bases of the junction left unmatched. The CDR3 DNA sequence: TGTGCCAGCTCACTGGGTAACAGGGGAAGCAATCAGCCCCAGCATTTT. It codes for CASSLGNRGSNQPQHF.

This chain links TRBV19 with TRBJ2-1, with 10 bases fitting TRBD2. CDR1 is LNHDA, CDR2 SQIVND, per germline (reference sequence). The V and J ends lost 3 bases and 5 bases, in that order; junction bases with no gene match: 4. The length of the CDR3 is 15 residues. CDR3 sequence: CASSIQLAGHNEQFF. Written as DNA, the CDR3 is TGTGCCAGTAGTATCCAACTAGCGGGACACAATGAGCAGTTCTTC.

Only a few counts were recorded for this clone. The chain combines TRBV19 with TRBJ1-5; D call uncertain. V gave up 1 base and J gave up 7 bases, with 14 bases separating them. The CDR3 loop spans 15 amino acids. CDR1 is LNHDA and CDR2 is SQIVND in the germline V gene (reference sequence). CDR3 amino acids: CASSIGWGEVQPQHF. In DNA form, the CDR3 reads TGTGCCAGTAGTATAGGTTGGGGTGAGGTACAGCCCCAGCATTTT. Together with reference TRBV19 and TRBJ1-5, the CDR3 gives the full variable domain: DGGITQSPKYLFRKEGQNVTLSCEQNLNHDAMYWYRQDPGQGLRLIYYSQIVNDFQKGDIAEGYSVSREKKESFPLTVTSAQKNPTAFYLCASSIGWGEVQPQHFGDGTRLSIL.

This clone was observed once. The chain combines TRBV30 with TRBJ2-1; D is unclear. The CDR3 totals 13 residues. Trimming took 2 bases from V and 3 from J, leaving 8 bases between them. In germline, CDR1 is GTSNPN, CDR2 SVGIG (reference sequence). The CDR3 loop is CAWSSRLYNEQFF. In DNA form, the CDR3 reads TGTGCCTGGAGTTCTAGGCTCTACAATGAGCAGTTCTTC.

The CDR3 DNA is TGTGCCAACCTAGCGGGAGGTCTTTCCTACGAGCAGTACTTC. It codes for CANLAGGLSYEQYF. The J gene is TRBJ2-7, the V gene TRBV6-8, with 11 positions matching TRBD2. Germline V CDR1 and CDR2: MNHGY, SAAAGT. CDR3 length: 14 residues. J was trimmed by 1 base and V by 10 bases; bases with no gene match: 6.

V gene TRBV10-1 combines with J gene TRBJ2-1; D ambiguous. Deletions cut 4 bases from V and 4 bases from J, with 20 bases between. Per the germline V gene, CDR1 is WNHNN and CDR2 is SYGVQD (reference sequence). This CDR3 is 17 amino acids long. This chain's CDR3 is CASSGGRHVNTYNEQFF. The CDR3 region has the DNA TGCGCCAGCAGTGGCGGTCGCCACGTAAACACTTACAATGAGCAGTTCTTC.

The CDR3 here is CSVGTGVTGELFF. Here the CDR3 DNA reads TGCAGCGTTGGTACAGGGGTTACCGGGGAGCTGTTTTTT. The chain joins TRBV29-1 to TRBJ2-2; 7 nucleotides match TRBD1. Germline V CDR1 and CDR2: SQVTM, ANQGSEA. After removal of 4 bases from V and 5 bases from J, the junction contained 4 bases not matched to a gene. This CDR3 spans 13 amino acids.

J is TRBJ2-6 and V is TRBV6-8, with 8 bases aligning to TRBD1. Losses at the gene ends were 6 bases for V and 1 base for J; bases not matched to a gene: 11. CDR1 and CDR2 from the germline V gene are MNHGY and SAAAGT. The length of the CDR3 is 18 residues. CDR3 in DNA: TGTGCCAGCAGACAAAAATGGACAGGGAGGTCTGGGGCCAACGTCCTGACTTTC. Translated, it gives CASRQKWTGRSGANVLTF.

DNA for the CDR3: TGCGCCAGCAGCTTGGTACTAGCGGGAGTCACCTACGAGCAGTACTTC. This encodes CASSLVLAGVTYEQYF. The rearrangement links TRBV5-1 to TRBJ2-7; 11 nucleotides match TRBD2. Germline V gene data show CDR1 as SGHRS and CDR2 as YFSETQ. CDR3 length equals 16 residues. V trimming: 0 bases; J trimming: 2 bases; junction bases outside the gene matches: 4.

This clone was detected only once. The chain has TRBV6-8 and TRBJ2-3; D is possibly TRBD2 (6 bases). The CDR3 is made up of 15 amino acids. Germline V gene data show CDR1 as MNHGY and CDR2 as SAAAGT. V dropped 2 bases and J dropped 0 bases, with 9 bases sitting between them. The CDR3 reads CASSYSGLSTDTQYF. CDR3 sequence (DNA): TGTGCCAGCAGTTACAGTGGACTAAGCACAGATACGCAGTATTTT.

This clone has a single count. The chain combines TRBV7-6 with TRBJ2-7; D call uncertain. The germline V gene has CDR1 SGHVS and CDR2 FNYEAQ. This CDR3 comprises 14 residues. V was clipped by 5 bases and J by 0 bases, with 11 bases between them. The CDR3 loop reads CASSPWGNSYEQYF. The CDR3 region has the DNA TGTGCCAGCAGCCCCTGGGGTAACTCCTACGAGCAGTACTTC.

CDR3 loop: CAISEGGANYGYTF. CDR3 sequence (DNA): TGTGCCATCAGTGAGGGGGGGGCTAACTATGGCTACACCTTC. The chain couples TRBV10-3 to TRBJ1-2; D is possibly TRBD1 (5 bases). The CDR3 runs 14 residues. Trimming took off 2 bases at V and 0 bases at J, with 7 bases between the two ends. From germline, CDR1 is ENHRY and CDR2 SYGVKD.

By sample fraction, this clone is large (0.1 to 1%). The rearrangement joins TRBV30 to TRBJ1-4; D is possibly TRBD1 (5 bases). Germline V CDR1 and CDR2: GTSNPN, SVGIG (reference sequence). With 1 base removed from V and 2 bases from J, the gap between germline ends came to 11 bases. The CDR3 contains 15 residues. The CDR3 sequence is CAWSAGGATNEKLFF. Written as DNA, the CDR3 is TGTGCCTGGAGTGCTGGGGGAGCGACTAATGAAAAACTGTTTTTT.

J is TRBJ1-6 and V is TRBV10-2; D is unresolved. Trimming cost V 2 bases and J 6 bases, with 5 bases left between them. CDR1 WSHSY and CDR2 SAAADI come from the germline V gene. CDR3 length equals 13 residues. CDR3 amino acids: CASSEGLNSPLHF. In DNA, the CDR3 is TGCGCCAGCAGTGAGGGACTTAATTCACCCCTCCACTTT.

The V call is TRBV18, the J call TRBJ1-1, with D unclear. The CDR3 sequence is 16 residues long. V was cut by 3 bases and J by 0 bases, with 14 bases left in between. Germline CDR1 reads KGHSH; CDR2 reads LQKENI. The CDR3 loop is CASSPQDGRLNTEAFF. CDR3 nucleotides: TGTGCCAGCTCACCTCAGGACGGGAGACTGAACACTGAAGCTTTCTTT.

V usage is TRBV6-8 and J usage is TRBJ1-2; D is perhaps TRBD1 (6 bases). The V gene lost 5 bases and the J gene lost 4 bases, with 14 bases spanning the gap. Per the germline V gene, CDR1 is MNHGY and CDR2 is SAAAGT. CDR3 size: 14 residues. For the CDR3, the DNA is TGTGCCAGCAGTGTCGAGGGGGGGCCCTATGGCTACACCTTC. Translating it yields CASSVEGGPYGYTF.

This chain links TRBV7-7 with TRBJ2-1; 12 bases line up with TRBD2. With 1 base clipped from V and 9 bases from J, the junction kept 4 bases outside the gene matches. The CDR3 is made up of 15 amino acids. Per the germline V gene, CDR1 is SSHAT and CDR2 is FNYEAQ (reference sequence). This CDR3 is CASSLVSTSGSEQFF. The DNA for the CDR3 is TGTGCCAGCAGCTTAGTCTCGACTAGCGGGAGTGAGCAGTTCTTC.

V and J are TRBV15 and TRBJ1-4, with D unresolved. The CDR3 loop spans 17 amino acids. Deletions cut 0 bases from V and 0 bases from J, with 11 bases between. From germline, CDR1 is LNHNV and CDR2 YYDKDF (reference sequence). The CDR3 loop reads CATSRDLQMPTNEKLFF. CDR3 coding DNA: TGTGCCACCAGCAGAGACCTGCAAATGCCAACTAATGAAAAACTGTTTTTT.

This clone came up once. In nucleotides, the CDR3 is TGCGCCAGCAGCCCACGGATTAGCGGACCTTACACAGATACGCAGTATTTT. This sequence encodes CASSPRISGPYTDTQYF. The gene calls are TRBV5-1 and TRBJ2-3, with a tentative D call TRBD2 (6 bases). CDR1 is SGHRS and CDR2 is YFSETQ in the germline V gene. V lost 4 bases and J lost 2, with 20 bases in between. CDR3 length equals 17 residues.

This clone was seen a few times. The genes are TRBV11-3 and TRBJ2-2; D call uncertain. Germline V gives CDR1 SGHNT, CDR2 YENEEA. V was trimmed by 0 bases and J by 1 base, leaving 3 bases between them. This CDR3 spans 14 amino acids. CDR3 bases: TGTGCCAGCAGCTTAGAGATGAACACCGGGGAGCTGTTTTTT. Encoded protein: CASSLEMNTGELFF.

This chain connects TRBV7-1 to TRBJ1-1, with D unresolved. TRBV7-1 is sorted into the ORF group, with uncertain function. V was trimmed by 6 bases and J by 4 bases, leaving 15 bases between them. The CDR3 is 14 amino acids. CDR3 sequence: CASRGVKGGTEAFF. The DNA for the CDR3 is TGTGCCAGCAGAGGTGTAAAAGGCGGCACTGAAGCTTTCTTT.

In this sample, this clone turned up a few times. The CDR3 loop is CASSESMGQMNTEAFF. DNA for the CDR3: TGCGCCAGCAGTGAGTCGATGGGGCAAATGAACACTGAAGCTTTCTTT. The V call is TRBV10-2, the J call TRBJ1-1; D is perhaps TRBD1 (5 bases). The CDR3 runs to 16 residues. Germline lookup yields CDR1 WSHSY and CDR2 SAAADI. V was cut by 0 bases and J by 0 bases, with 11 bases left in between.

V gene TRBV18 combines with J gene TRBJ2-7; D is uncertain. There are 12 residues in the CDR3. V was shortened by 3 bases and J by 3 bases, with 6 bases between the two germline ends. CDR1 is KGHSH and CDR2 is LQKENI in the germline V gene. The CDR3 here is CASSPGLYEQYF. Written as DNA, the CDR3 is TGTGCCAGCTCACCGGGCCTCTACGAGCAGTACTTC.

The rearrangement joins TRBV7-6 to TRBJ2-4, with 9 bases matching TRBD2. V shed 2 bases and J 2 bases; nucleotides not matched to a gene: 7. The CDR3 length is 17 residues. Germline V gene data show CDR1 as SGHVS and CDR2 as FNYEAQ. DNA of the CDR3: TGTGCCAGCAGCTTATCAGGGCGGGAGGGGTCCAAAAACATTCAGTACTTC. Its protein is CASSLSGREGSKNIQYF.

CDR3 coding DNA: TGTGCCAGCAGTTTACGAAGGGATAGCGGGAGTCCAGATACGCAGTATTTT. It is translated as CASSLRRDSGSPDTQYF. The V and J genes are TRBV28 and TRBJ2-3, with 9 bases aligning to TRBD2. V was pared by 2 bases and J by 4 bases, with 10 bases of the junction left unmatched. This CDR3 region has 17 residues. The V gene's germline CDR1 is MDHEN and CDR2 SYDVKM. The full variable domain, with the rest looked up from reference TRBV28 and TRBJ2-3, is DVKVTQSSRYLVKRTGEKVFLECVQDMDHENMFWYRQDPGLGLRLIYFSYDVKMKEKGDIPEGYSVSREKKERFSLILESASTNQTSMYLCASSLRRDSGSPDTQYFGPGTRLTVL.

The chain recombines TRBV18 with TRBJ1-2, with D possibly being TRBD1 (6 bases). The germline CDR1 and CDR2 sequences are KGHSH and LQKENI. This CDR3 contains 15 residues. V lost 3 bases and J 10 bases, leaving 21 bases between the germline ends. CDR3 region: CASSPSTGPQAFYTF. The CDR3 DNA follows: TGTGCCAGCTCACCCTCGACAGGCCCCCAGGCATTCTACACCTTC.

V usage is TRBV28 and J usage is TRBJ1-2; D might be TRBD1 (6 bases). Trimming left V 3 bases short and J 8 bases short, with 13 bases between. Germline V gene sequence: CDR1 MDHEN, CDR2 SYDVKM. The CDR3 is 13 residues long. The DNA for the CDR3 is TGTGCCAGCAGTTTCAACAGGGTGGGAGGCTACACCTTC. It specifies CASSFNRVGGYTF.